The 22 T cell receptor beta chains in this list originate from one sample, sequenced in a study of blood T cell repertoires in COVID-19. The repertoire was sequenced with immunoSEQ multiplex PCR; TCRdb's copy has only in-frame clones and lacks some. Among about 59,000 clones listed, approximately 85% were seen once. The sample taken for sequencing was peripheral blood. The source of these receptors is a human donor in a cohort sampled during active COVID-19.

The rearrangement uses TRBV5-1 and TRBJ2-5, with a weak D call TRBD2 (6 bases). Germline V gives CDR1 SGHRS, CDR2 YFSETQ. The V end lost 4 bases, the J end lost 1 base, and 11 bases lay between the germline ends. There are 14 residues in the CDR3. The CDR3 DNA is TGCGCCAGCAGCCACGGGGGTAGCCAAGAGACCCAGTACTTC. The encoded protein is CASSHGGSQETQYF.

The genes are TRBV11-2 and TRBJ1-2, with D possibly being TRBD1 (5 bases). Germline-derived CDR1 and CDR2 are SGHAT and FQNNGV. The CDR3 runs to 12 residues. V shed 6 bases and J shed 4 bases, with 9 bases lying between them. The CDR3 protein is CASRGRAYGYTF. DNA of the CDR3: TGTGCCAGCAGAGGCAGGGCCTATGGCTACACCTTC.

This clone was recorded only once. Different DNA sequences within this sample yield the same CDR3. The V gene is TRBV3-1 (or the pseudogene TRBV3-2), the J gene TRBJ1-4; TRBD1 is a possible D gene (5 bases). V was trimmed by 1 base and J by 8 bases, leaving 8 bases between them. The CDR3 is made up of 13 amino acids. The germline gives CDR1 LGHDT, CDR2 YNNKEL (reference sequence). DNA for the CDR3: TGTGCCAGCAGCCAAGCGGGGGGGGAAAAACTGTTTTTT. It encodes CASSQAGGEKLFF.

V and J are TRBV18 and TRBJ1-2; D not resolved. The V end was cut by 5 bases, the J end by 4 bases, with 11 bases between. This CDR3 has 13 amino acids. Germline-derived CDR1 and CDR2 are KGHSH and LQKENI. CDR3 region: CASSYSGIYGYTF. CDR3 bases: TGTGCCAGCTCATACAGCGGGATCTATGGCTACACCTTC. Full variable domain (missing parts from reference TRBV18 and TRBJ1-2): NAGVMQNPRHLVRRRGQEARLRCSPMKGHSHVYWYRQLPEEGLKFMVYLQKENIIDESGMPKERFSAEFPKEGPSILRIQQVVRGDSAAYFCASSYSGIYGYTFGSGTRLTVV.

This clone was seen just once. J is TRBJ2-3 and V is TRBV5-1; D might be TRBD2 (6 bases). CDR3 length equals 15 residues. Trimming shortened V by 1 base and J by 3 bases, and 12 bases separated the two germline ends. Germline V gene data show CDR1 as SGHRS and CDR2 as YFSETQ. CDR3 amino acids: CASSLSRRETDTQYF. The CDR3 DNA sequence: TGCGCCAGCAGCTTGTCAAGGAGGGAAACAGATACGCAGTATTTT.

This clone was detected only a few times. The gene calls are TRBV24-1 and TRBJ2-2; a weak D match, TRBD2 (6 bases). The length of the CDR3 is 19 residues. CDR1 and CDR2 from the germline V gene are KGHDR and SFDVKD. The V and J ends lost 3 bases and 6 bases respectively, with 25 bases between them. The CDR3 DNA sequence: TGTGCCACCAGTGATCCGCAGGGCAGGGAGGATAGGTACGCCGGGGAGCTGTTTTTT. Protein product: CATSDPQGREDRYAGELFF.

The J gene is TRBJ2-7, the V gene TRBV5-4; 7 bases align to TRBD1. This CDR3 is built from 15 residues. With V trimmed by 3 bases and J by 2 bases, 8 bases remained unmatched. The germline gives CDR1 SGHNT, CDR2 YYREEE (reference sequence). The CDR3 nucleotides are TGTGCCAGCAGCTCTACGGGACAGCTAACCTACGAGCAGTACTTC. Amino acids: CASSSTGQLTYEQYF.

The chain employs TRBV5-5 and TRBJ2-1; D possibly corresponds to TRBD2 (6 bases). The CDR3 is 15 residues long. Germline V CDR1 and CDR2: SGHKS, YYEKEE (reference sequence). V lost 4 bases and J 4 bases, leaving 15 bases between the germline ends. The CDR3 DNA is TGTGCCAGCAGCCTCCACCCAGGGAGGTACAATGAGCAGTTCTTC. As protein: CASSLHPGRYNEQFF.

With regard to this clone: The sample holds other DNA sequences that translate to the same CDR3. The rearrangement joins TRBV30 to TRBJ1-6; the match to TRBD1 covers 7 bases. V lost 1 base and J lost 8; bases outside the gene matches: 5. The length of the CDR3 is 14 residues. Germline V gene lookup returns CDR1 GTSNPN and CDR2 SVGIG (reference sequence). CDR3 DNA sequence: TGTGCCTGGAGTGGAGGGGGCGCCTATTCACCCCTCCACTTT. This translates into CAWSGGGAYSPLHF. Looking up the rest from reference TRBV30 and TRBJ1-6 gives the full variable domain: SQTIHQWPATLVQPVGSPLSLECTVEGTSNPNLYWYRQAAGRGLQLLFYSVGIGQISSEVPQNLSASRPQDRQFILSSKKLLLSDSGFYLCAWSGGGAYSPLHFGNGTRLTVT.

The chain has TRBV19 and TRBJ2-7; D unclear. Trimming left V 3 bases short and J 4 bases short, with 10 bases between. CDR3 length: 13 residues. CDR1 is LNHDA, CDR2 SQIVND, per germline (reference sequence). The CDR3 reads CASSILNGYEQYF. CDR3 coding DNA: TGTGCCAGTAGTATTTTGAACGGGTACGAGCAGTACTTC.

The rearrangement joins TRBV2 to TRBJ1-4, with 7 bases aligning to TRBD1. The ends lost 5 bases at V and 8 bases at J; junction bases unmatched: 8. The length of the CDR3 is 14 residues. Germline CDR1 and CDR2: SNHLY and FYNNEI. The CDR3 protein is CASSQQGSGEKLFF. The CDR3 DNA reads TGTGCCAGCAGTCAACAGGGGTCTGGCGAAAAACTGTTTTTT.

DNA of the CDR3: TGTGCCAGCAGCGTTGGGGGGGTCCAGACCCAGTACTTC. Residues: CASSVGGVQTQYF. The genes are TRBV5-4 and TRBJ2-5; TRBD2 matches 7 bases. V gave up 4 bases and J gave up 6 bases; unmatched junction bases: 6. The CDR3 is 13 residues long. Germline V CDR1 and CDR2: SGHNT, YYREEE (reference sequence).

V and J are TRBV5-1 and TRBJ2-7, with 11 bases matching TRBD2. Germline trimming cut 4 bases from V and 2 bases from J; bases unmatched to any gene: 5. The CDR3 contains 15 residues. CDR1 is SGHRS and CDR2 is YFSETQ in the germline V gene. The DNA of the CDR3 is TGCGCCAGCAGCATTAGCGGGGGGGTTACCTACGAGCAGTACTTC. It yields the protein CASSISGGVTYEQYF.

The chain joins TRBV6-6 to TRBJ1-5; 8 bases are shared with TRBD1. The J segment lost 3 bases and the V segment lost 5 bases, leaving 12 bases of the junction unmatched. CDR3 length equals 17 residues. CDR1 MNHNY and CDR2 SVGAGI come from the germline V gene (reference sequence). This CDR3 is CASSQTRTGRLNQPQHF. CDR3 DNA sequence: TGTGCCAGCAGTCAAACCCGGACAGGGAGGCTCAATCAGCCCCAGCATTTT.

V usage is TRBV14 and J usage is TRBJ2-5; TRBD1 might be the D (5 bases). V lost 3 bases and J lost 5, with 19 bases in between. The germline V gene encodes CDR1 SGHDN and CDR2 FVKESK. The length of the CDR3 is 16 residues. CDR3 residues: CASSQGQGQKRETQYF. The CDR3 coding sequence is TGTGCCAGCAGCCAGGGCCAGGGCCAGAAAAGGGAGACCCAGTACTTC.

The gene calls are TRBV10-3 and TRBJ2-7; D not certain. Germline V gives CDR1 ENHRY, CDR2 SYGVKD. This CDR3 is built from 12 residues. Trimming pared 0 bases from V and 5 bases from J, leaving 5 bases between. For the CDR3, the DNA is TGTGCCATCAGTGAGTCTTCGGACGAGCAGTACTTC. Translated: CAISESSDEQYF.

The chain uses TRBV29-1 and TRBJ1-1, with D unclear. In germline, CDR1 is SQVTM, CDR2 ANQGSEA. Trimming removed 2 bases from V and 0 bases from J, with 10 bases in between. This CDR3 comprises 14 residues. This CDR3 is CSVEIQLMNTEAFF. The CDR3, as DNA: TGCAGCGTTGAAATACAGCTTATGAACACTGAAGCTTTCTTT.

The chain uses TRBV27 and TRBJ2-7, with 8 nucleotides matching TRBD2. The CDR3 is 16 amino acids. The ends lost 6 bases at V and 5 bases at J; junction bases unmatched: 15. Per germline, CDR1 MNHEY and CDR2 SMNVEV (reference sequence). This CDR3 is CASRDFGGVGFHEQYF. In DNA form, the CDR3 reads TGTGCCAGCAGAGACTTCGGGGGGGTGGGTTTCCACGAGCAGTACTTC.

This sequence joins TRBV7-9 and TRBJ1-6, with 10 positions matching TRBD1. The CDR3 spans 17 residues. The V gene's germline CDR1 is SEHNR and CDR2 FQNEAQ (reference sequence). Trimming removed 1 base from V and 3 bases from J; junction bases left unmatched: 3. DNA for the CDR3: TGTGCCAGCAGCTTAGGGGACAGGGGATTCTATAATTCACCCCTCCACTTT. It is translated as CASSLGDRGFYNSPLHF.

The V call is TRBV3-1 (or the pseudogene TRBV3-2), the J call TRBJ2-7, with 9 bases that match TRBD1. Germline V gene lookup returns CDR1 LGHDT and CDR2 YNNKEL (reference sequence). There are 16 residues in the CDR3. Trimming took 4 bases from V and 0 from J; bases not matched to a gene: 7. CDR3 in DNA: TGTGCCAGCAGCCGACCAGGGGACAGGGCCTCCTACGAGCAGTACTTC. Translated: CASSRPGDRASYEQYF.

The rearrangement joins TRBV7-2 to TRBJ2-5; 8 bases agree with TRBD1. Per germline, CDR1 SGHTA and CDR2 FQGNSA. The CDR3 has 14 amino acids. V lost 4 bases to trimming and J lost 6 bases; unmatched junction nucleotides: 7. The CDR3 reads CASSSRTGSQTQYF. In nucleotides, the CDR3 is TGTGCCAGCAGCTCCAGGACAGGGAGTCAGACCCAGTACTTC.

The rearrangement links TRBV11-3 to TRBJ1-3, with a possible D match to TRBD1 (6 bases). The V gene's germline CDR1 is SGHNT and CDR2 YENEEA. This CDR3 has 16 amino acids. Trimming pared 0 bases from V and 0 bases from J, leaving 9 bases between. This CDR3 reads CASSLEGTISGNTIYF. The CDR3 nucleotides read TGTGCCAGCAGCTTAGAAGGGACAATCTCTGGAAACACCATATATTTT.